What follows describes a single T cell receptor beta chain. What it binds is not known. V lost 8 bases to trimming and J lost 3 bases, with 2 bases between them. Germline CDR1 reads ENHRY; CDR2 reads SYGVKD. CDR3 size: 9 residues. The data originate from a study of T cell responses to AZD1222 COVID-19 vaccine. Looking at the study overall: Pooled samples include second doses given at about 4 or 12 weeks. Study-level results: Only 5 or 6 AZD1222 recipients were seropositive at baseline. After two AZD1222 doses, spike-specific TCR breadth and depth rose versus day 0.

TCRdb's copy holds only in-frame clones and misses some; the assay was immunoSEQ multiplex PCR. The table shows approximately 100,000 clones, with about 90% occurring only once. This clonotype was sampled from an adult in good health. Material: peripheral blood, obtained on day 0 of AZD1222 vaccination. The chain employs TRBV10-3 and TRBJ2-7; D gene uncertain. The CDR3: CAIYYEQYF. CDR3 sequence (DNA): TGTGCCATCTACTACGAGCAGTACTTC.